Below are 5 T cell receptor beta chains sequenced from a single sample in a study of T cells in Graves' hyperthyroidism and ophthalmopathy (dated by TCRdb to about 2019). The method was multiplex PCR. Sequencing was performed on an Illumina HiSeq 2000. The TCR beta CDR3 regions were amplified from RNA transcripts. The TCR CDR3 was subjected to a first round of RT-PCR using the HTBI primer set and the Qiagen OneStep RT-PCR kit. Clones were called with MiXCR by TCRdb after fastp trimmed the public reads at Q25, and only in-frame beta chains were retained. Rows matching on CDR3 protein sequence are summarized as one entry with the most common DNA and genes. The sample records over 700,000 distinct CDR3 sequences, about two fifths of which are singletons. 8.9% of the sample belongs to the ten largest clones. The sequenced sample was blood. These TCRs come from a man younger than 35 with Graves' hyperthyroidism.

This chain links TRBV5-6 with TRBJ2-7; D possibly corresponds to TRBD2 (5 bases). There are 13 residues in the CDR3. The V and J ends lost 3 bases and 5 bases respectively, with 12 bases between them. Germline V CDR1 and CDR2: SGHDT, YYEEEE. The CDR3 nucleotides are TGTGCCAGCAGCTGGAACGACGGGGACGAGCAGTACTTC. Residues: CASSWNDGDEQYF.

The chain recombines TRBV11-3 with TRBJ1-4; D is uncertain. V was trimmed by 5 bases and J by 2 bases, leaving 9 bases between them. The CDR3 runs 14 residues. Germline-derived CDR1 and CDR2 are SGHNT and YENEEA. In DNA form, the CDR3 reads TGTGCCAGCAGCCACAGAGGGACTAATGAAAAACTGTTTTTT. This sequence encodes CASSHRGTNEKLFF.

This clonotype was found many times. The chain joins TRBV20-1 to TRBJ2-7; D call uncertain. With 6 bases removed from V and 3 bases from J, the gap between germline ends came to 9 bases. Looked up from germline, CDR1 is DFQATT and CDR2 is SNEGSKA (reference sequence). The CDR3 covers 11 residues. The CDR3 region is CSAREVYEQYF. The CDR3 DNA reads TGCAGTGCGCGCGAGGTCTACGAGCAGTACTTC.

This clonotype was observed many times. The genes are TRBV20-1 and TRBJ2-7; tentatively, D is TRBD1 or TRBD2 (5 bases each). Germline-derived CDR1 and CDR2 are DFQATT and SNEGSKA (reference sequence). V lost 3 bases and J 6 bases, leaving 15 bases between the germline ends. The CDR3 has 13 amino acids. The CDR3 region has the DNA TGCAGTGCTAGCTGGGCAGGGAGTAGCGAGCAGTACTTC. This translates into CSASWAGSSEQYF.

The chain combines TRBV7-9 with TRBJ2-7, with TRBD1 identical over 8 bases. The CDR3 runs to 13 residues. Losses at the gene ends were 5 bases for V and 6 bases for J; bases not matched to a gene: 6. Germline V gene sequence: CDR1 SEHNR, CDR2 FQNEAQ (reference sequence). CDR3 in DNA: TGTGCCAGCAGCCTCCTCCAGGGGGCCGAGCAGTACTTC. Its protein product is CASSLLQGAEQYF.